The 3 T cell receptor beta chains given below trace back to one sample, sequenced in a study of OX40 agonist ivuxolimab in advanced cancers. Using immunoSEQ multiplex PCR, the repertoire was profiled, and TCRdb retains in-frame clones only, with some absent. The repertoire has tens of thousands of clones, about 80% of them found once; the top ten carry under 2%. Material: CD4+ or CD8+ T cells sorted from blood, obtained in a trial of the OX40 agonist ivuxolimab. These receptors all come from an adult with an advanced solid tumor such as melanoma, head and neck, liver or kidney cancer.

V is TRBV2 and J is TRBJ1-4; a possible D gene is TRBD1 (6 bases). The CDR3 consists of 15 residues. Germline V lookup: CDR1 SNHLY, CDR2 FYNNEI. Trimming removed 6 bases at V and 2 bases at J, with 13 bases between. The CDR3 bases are TGTGCCAGCAGCCCCAGGACAGCCACTAATGAAAAACTGTTTTTT. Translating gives CASSPRTATNEKLFF.

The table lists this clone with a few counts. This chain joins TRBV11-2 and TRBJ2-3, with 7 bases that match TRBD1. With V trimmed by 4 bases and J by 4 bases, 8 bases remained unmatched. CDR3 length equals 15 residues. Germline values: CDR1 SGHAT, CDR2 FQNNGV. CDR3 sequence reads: CASSSYRGRADTQYF. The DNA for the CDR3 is TGTGCCAGCAGCTCGTACAGGGGTCGTGCAGATACGCAGTATTTT.

The CDR3 DNA follows: TGCGCCAGCAGTGTGGACACCCCTAGCACAGATACGCAGTATTTT. Its protein is CASSVDTPSTDTQYF. The chain joins TRBV10-2 to TRBJ2-3; D possibly corresponds to TRBD1 (5 bases). The germline V gene has CDR1 WSHSY and CDR2 SAAADI. Trimming took 4 bases from V and 0 from J, leaving 11 bases between them. The CDR3 has 15 residues.